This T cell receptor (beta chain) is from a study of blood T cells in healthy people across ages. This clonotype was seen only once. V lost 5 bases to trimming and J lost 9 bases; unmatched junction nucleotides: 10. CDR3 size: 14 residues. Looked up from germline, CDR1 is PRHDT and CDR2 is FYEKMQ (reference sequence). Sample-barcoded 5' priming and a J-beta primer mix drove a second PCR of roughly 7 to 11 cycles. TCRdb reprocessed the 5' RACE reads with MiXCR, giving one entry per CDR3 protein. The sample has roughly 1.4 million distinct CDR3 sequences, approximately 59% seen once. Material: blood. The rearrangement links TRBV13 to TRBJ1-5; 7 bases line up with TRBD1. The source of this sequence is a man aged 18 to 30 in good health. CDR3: CASSQGGAGRPQHF. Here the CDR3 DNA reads TGTGCCAGCAGCCAAGGGGGCGCAGGTCGGCCCCAGCATTTT.